The present T cell receptor beta chain was sequenced within a study of blood T cell repertoires in COVID-19. Study-wide background: Samples representing acute and convalescent COVID-19 were sourced from the United States, Italy and Spain. The cDNA or gDNA used as material had been derived from T cells, B-cell-depleted T cells, or PBMCs.

As handled by the study authors: For nucleated cells, counts were estimated from reference gene primer amplification. The data were produced by immunoSEQ multiplex PCR, yet TCRdb's version contains in-frame clones alone and is incomplete. Clone size and V and J calls were adopted from that table, with D and trimming inferred from the DNA. The data hold 160,000 or so clones, with 85% to 90% observed a single time. Germline V gene sequence: CDR1 MNHNS, CDR2 SASEGT. The CDR3 sequence is 15 residues long. V dropped 6 bases and J dropped 7; count of bases not matched to a gene: 9. Sequenced material: peripheral blood. J is TRBJ1-2 and V is TRBV6-1; 12 bases map to TRBD1. The source of this sequence is a woman aged 70-85 years with acute or convalescent COVID-19. The CDR3 coding sequence is TGTGCCAGCAGAAAGGGACAGGGGGCTACCTTTGGCTACACCTTC. This gives the protein CASRKGQGATFGYTF.